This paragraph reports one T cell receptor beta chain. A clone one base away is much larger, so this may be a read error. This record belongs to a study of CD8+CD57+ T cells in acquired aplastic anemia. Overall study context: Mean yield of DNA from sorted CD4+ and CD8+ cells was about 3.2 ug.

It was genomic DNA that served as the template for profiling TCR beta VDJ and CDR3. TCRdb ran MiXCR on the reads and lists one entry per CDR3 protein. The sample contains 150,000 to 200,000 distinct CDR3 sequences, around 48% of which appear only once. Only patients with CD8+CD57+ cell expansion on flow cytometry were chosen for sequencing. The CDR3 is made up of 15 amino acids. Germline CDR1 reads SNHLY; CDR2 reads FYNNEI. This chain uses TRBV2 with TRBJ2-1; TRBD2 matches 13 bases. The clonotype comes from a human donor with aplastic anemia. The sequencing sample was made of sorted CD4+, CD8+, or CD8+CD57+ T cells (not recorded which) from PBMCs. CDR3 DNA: TGTGCCGGCAGGCTGGGGACTAGCGGGGCACGTGAGCAGTTCTTC. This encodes CAGRLGTSGAREQFF.